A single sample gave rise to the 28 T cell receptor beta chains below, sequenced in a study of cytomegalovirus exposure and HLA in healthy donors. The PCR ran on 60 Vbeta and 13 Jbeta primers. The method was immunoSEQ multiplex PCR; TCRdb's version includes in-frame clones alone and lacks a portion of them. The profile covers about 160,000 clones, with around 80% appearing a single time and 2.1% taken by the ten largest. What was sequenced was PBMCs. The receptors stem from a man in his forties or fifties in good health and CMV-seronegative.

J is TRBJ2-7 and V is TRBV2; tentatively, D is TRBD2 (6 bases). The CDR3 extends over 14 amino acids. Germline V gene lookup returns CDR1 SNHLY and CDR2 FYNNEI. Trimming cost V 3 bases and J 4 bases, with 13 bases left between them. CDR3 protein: CASSERGFLYEQYF. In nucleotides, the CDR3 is TGTGCCAGCAGTGAGCGGGGATTTTTGTACGAGCAGTACTTC.

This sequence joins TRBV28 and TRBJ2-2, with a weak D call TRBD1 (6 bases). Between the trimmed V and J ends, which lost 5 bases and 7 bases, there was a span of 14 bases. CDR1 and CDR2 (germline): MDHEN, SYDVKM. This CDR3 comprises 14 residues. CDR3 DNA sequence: TGTGCCAGCAGTGTAACAGGGTTGGGCGGGGAGCTGTTTTTT. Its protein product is CASSVTGLGGELFF.

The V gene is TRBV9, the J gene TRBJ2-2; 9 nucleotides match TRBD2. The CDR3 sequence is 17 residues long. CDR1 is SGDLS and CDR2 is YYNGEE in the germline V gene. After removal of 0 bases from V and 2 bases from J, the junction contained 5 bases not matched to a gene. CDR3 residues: CASSVELAGINTGELFF. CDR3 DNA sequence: TGTGCCAGCAGCGTAGAACTAGCGGGCATAAACACCGGGGAGCTGTTTTTT. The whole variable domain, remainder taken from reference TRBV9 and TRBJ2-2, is DSGVTQTPKHLITATGQRVTLRCSPRSGDLSVYWYQQSLDQGLQFLIQYYNGEERAKGNILERFSAQQFPDLHSELNLSSLELGDSALYFCASSVELAGINTGELFFGEGSRLTVL.

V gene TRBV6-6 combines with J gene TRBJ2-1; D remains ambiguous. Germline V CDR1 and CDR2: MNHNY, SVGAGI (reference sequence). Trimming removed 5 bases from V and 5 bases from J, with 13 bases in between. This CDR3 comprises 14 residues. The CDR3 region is CASSDTSRDNEQFF. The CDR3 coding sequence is TGTGCCAGCAGTGACACGAGCAGAGACAATGAGCAGTTCTTC.

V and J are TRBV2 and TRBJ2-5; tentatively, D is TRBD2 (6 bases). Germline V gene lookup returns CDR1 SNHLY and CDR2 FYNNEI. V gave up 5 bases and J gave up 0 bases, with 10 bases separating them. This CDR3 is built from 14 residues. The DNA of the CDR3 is TGTGCCAGCAGTTCCGGGACTTACCAAGAGACCCAGTACTTC. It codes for CASSSGTYQETQYF.

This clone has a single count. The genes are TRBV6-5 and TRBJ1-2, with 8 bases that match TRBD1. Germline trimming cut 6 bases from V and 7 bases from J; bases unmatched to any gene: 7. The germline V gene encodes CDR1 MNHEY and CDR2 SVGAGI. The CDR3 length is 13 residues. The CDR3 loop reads CASRAQGASGYTF. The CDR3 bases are TGTGCCAGCAGAGCTCAGGGGGCGTCTGGCTACACCTTC.

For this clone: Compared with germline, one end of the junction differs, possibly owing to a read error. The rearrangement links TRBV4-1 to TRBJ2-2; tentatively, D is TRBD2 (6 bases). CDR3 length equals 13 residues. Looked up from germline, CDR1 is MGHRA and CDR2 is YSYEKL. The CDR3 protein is CASSQDRGGKLFF. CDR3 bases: TGCGCCAGCAGCCAAGATAGGGGCGGGAAGCTGTTTTTT.

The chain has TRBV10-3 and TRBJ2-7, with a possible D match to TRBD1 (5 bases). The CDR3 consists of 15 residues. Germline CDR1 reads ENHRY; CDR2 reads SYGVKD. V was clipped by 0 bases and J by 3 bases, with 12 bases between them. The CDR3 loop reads CAISESEPGYYEQYF. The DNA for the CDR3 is TGTGCCATCAGTGAGTCGGAACCAGGGTACTACGAGCAGTACTTC.

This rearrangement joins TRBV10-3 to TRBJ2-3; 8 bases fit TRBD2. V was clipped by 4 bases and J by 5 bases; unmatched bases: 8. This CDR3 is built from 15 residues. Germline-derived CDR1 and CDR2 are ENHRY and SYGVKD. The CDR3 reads CAISGRAGVEDTQYF. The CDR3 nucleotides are TGTGCCATCAGTGGTCGAGCGGGAGTAGAAGATACGCAGTATTTT.

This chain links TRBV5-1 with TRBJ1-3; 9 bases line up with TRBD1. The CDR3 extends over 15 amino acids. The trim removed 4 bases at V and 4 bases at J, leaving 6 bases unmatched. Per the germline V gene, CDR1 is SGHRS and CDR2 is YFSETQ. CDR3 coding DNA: TGCGCCAGCAGCACCAGGACAGGGGACGGAAACACCATATATTTT. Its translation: CASSTRTGDGNTIYF.

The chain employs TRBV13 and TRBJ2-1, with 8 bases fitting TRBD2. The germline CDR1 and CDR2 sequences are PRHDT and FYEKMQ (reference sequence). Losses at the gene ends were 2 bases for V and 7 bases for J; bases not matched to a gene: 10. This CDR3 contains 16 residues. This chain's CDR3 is CASSLFMSGGPNEQFF. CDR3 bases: TGTGCCAGCAGCTTATTTATGTCGGGAGGGCCAAATGAGCAGTTCTTC.

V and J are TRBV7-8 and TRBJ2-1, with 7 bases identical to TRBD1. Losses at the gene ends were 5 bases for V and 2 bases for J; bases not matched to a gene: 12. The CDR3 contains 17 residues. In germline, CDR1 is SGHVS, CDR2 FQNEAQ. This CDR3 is CASSQTKTRGTYNEQFF. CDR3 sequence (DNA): TGTGCCAGCAGCCAGACCAAAACCAGGGGGACCTACAATGAGCAGTTCTTC.

CDR3 residues: CASSPPGQGRQPQHF. DNA for the CDR3: TGTGCCAGCAGTCCCCCGGGACAGGGGAGGCAGCCCCAGCATTTT. The chain is built from TRBV28 and TRBJ1-5; 10 bases agree with TRBD1. This CDR3 spans 15 amino acids. The germline V gene has CDR1 MDHEN and CDR2 SYDVKM. V shed 5 bases, J shed 7 bases, and the junction held 8 bases outside the gene matches.

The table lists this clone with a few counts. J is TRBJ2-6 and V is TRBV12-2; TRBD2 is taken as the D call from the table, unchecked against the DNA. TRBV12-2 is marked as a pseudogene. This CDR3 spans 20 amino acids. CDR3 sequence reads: CASRRSGRASSGAGANVLTF. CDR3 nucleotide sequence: TGTGCAAGTCGCCGTAGCGGGAGGGCCTCCTCAGGGGCTGGGGCCAACGTCCTGACTTTC.

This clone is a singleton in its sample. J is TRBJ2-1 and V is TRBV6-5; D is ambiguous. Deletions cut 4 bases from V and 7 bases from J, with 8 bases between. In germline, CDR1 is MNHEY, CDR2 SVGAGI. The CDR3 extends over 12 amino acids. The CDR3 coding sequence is TGTGCCAGCAGTTTTAGCCAGAATGAGCAGTTCTTC. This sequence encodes CASSFSQNEQFF.

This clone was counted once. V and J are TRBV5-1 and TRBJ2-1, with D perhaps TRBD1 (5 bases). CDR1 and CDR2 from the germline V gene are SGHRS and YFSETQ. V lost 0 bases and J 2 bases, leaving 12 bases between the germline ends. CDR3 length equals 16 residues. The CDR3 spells CASSLGGTRPYNEQFF. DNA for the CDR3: TGCGCCAGCAGCTTGGGGGGCACCAGACCCTACAATGAGCAGTTCTTC.

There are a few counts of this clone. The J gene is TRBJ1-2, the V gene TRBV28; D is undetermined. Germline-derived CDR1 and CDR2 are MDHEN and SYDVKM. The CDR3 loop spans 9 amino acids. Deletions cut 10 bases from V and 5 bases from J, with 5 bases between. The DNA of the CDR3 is TGTGCCACCTTTTATGGCTACACCTTC. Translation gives CATFYGYTF.

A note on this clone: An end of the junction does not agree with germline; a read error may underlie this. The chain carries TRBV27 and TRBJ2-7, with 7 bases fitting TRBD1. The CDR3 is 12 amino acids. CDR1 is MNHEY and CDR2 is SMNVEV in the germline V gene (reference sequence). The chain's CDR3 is CASSFPGQEPYF. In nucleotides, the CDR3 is TGTGCCAGCAGTTTCCCTGGACAGGAGCCGTACTTC.

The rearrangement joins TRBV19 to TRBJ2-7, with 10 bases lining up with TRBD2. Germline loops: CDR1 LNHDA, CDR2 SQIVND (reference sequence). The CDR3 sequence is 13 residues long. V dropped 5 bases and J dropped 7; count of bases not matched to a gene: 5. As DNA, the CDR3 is TGTGCCAGTAGTCAAGCGGGAGGGTGGGAGCAGTACTTC. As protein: CASSQAGGWEQYF.

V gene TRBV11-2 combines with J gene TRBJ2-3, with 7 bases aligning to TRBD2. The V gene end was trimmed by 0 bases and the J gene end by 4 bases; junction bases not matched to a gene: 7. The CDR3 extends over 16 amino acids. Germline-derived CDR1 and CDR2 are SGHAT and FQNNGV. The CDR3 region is CASSLEVAGPADTQYF. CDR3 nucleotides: TGTGCCAGCAGCTTAGAGGTAGCGGGCCCTGCAGATACGCAGTATTTT.

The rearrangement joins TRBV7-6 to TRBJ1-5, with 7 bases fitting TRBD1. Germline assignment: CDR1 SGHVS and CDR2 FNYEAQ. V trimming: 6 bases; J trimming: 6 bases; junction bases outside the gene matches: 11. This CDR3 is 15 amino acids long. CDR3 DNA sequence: TGTGCCAGCAGTTTCAGACAGGGCCGGGGTCAGCCCCAGCATTTT. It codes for CASSFRQGRGQPQHF.

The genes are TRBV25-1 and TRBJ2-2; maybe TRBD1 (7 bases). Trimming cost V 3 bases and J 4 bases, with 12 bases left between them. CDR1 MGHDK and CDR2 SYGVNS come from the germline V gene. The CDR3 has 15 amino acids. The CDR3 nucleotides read TGTGCCAGCAGTGAGGCGGGACAGATCACCGGGGAGCTGTTTTTT. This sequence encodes CASSEAGQITGELFF.

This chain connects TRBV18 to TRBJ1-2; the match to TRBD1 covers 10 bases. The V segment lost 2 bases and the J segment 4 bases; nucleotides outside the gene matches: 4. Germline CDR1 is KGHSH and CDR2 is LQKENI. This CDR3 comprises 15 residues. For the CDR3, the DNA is TGTGCCAGCTCACCATCCGGGACAGGGGCCTATGGCTACACCTTC. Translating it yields CASSPSGTGAYGYTF. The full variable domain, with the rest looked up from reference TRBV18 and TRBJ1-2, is NAGVMQNPRHLVRRRGQEARLRCSPMKGHSHVYWYRQLPEEGLKFMVYLQKENIIDESGMPKERFSAEFPKEGPSILRIQQVVRGDSAAYFCASSPSGTGAYGYTFGSGTRLTVV.

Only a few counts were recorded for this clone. The CDR3 DNA is TGTGCCAGCAGCTTATTGTCACAGGGGACTTACTCTGGGGCCAACGTCCTGACTTTC. Translated: CASSLLSQGTYSGANVLTF. The genes are TRBV7-2 and TRBJ2-6, with D possibly matching TRBD1 (7 bases). Germline V CDR1 and CDR2: SGHTA, FQGNSA. Trimming took off 2 bases at V and 0 bases at J, with 17 bases between the two ends. The CDR3 loop spans 19 amino acids.

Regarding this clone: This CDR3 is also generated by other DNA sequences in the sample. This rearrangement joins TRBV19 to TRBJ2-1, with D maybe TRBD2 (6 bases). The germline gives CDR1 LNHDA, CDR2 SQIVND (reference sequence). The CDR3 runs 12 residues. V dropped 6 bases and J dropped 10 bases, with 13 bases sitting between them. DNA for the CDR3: TGTGCCAGTAGCCCCGGGGCGGGAGAGCAGTTCTTC. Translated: CASSPGAGEQFF. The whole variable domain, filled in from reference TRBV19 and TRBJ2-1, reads DGGITQSPKYLFRKEGQNVTLSCEQNLNHDAMYWYRQDPGQGLRLIYYSQIVNDFQKGDIAEGYSVSREKKESFPLTVTSAQKNPTAFYLCASSPGAGEQFFGPGTRLTVL.

The CDR3 DNA reads TGCGCCAGCAGCTTGGCTAGCGGGATTGGCGAAGAGCAGTTCTTC. Translating gives CASSLASGIGEEQFF. The genes are TRBV5-1 and TRBJ2-1; 9 positions agree with TRBD2. There are 15 residues in the CDR3. After removal of 0 bases from V and 10 bases from J, the junction contained 8 bases not matched to a gene. The germline CDR1 and CDR2 sequences are SGHRS and YFSETQ.

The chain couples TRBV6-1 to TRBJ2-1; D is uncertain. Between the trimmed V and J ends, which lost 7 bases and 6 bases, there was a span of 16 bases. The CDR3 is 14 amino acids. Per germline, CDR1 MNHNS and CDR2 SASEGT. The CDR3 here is CASIRALTFNEQFF. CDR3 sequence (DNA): TGTGCCAGCATTCGAGCCCTCACTTTCAATGAGCAGTTCTTC.

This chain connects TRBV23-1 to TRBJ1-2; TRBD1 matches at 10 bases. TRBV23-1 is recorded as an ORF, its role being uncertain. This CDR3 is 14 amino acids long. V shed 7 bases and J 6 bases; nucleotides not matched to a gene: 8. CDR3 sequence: CASKGQGEGHGYTF. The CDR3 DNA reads TGCGCCAGCAAAGGACAGGGGGAAGGGCATGGCTACACCTTC.